This TCR beta chain was sequenced for a study of blood T cell repertoires in COVID-19. The ends lost 3 bases at V and 8 bases at J; junction bases unmatched: 5. Germline V CDR1 and CDR2: DFQATT, SNEGSKA (reference sequence). The CDR3 has 13 residues. Profiled with immunoSEQ multiplex PCR; TCRdb holds only in-frame clones, not every one. The data hold around 250,000 clones, with 88% observed a single time. This sequence joins TRBV20-1 and TRBJ2-1; the match to TRBD2 covers 9 bases. This receptor was taken from a human donor in a cohort sampled during active COVID-19. Sequencing was carried out using peripheral blood. For the CDR3, the DNA is TGCAGTGCTAGTAGCGGGAGAGGGGATGAGCAGTTCTTC. Its protein product is CSASSGRGDEQFF.